A single sample is the source of the 18 T cell receptor beta chains below, sequenced in a study of T cell responses to AZD1222 COVID-19 vaccine. Using immunoSEQ multiplex PCR, the repertoire was profiled, and TCRdb retains in-frame clones only, with some absent. The sample carries approximately 70,000 clones, 84% recorded once. Material: peripheral blood, obtained on day 0 of AZD1222 vaccination. The receptors shown here come from an adult in good health.

The chain joins TRBV12-1 to TRBJ1-6. TRBV12-1 is tagged as a pseudogene. CDR3 size: 15 residues. CDR3 in DNA: TGTGCCAGCAGTCCTGGGGGGGCCTATAATTCACCCCTCCACTTT. It codes for CASSPGGAYNSPLHF.

The chain recombines TRBV29-1 with TRBJ2-7; D is perhaps TRBD1 or TRBD2 (5 bases each). Germline V gene sequence: CDR1 SQVTM, CDR2 ANQGSEA. V lost 4 bases and J 5 bases, leaving 12 bases between the germline ends. This CDR3 is built from 12 residues. The CDR3 loop is CSVVAGSHEQYF. The DNA of the CDR3 is TGCAGCGTTGTCGCAGGGAGCCACGAGCAGTACTTC.

This chain joins TRBV18 and TRBJ1-3; TRBD1 aligns across 8 bases. Germline trimming cut 6 bases from V and 0 bases from J; bases unmatched to any gene: 7. The germline V gene has CDR1 KGHSH and CDR2 LQKENI. This CDR3 region has 16 residues. For the CDR3, the DNA is TGTGCCAGCTCCGCCGGGACAGGCCTCTCTGGAAACACCATATATTTT. Translating it yields CASSAGTGLSGNTIYF.

The chain couples TRBV19 to TRBJ1-1; weak D call: TRBD1 (5 bases). In germline, CDR1 is LNHDA, CDR2 SQIVND (reference sequence). Trimming took 3 bases from V and 5 from J, leaving 16 bases between them. This CDR3 has 15 residues. CDR3 nucleotides: TGTGCCAGTAGTATTATCGGAGGGGCCGGGACTGAAGCTTTCTTT. Translating gives CASSIIGGAGTEAFF. The full variable domain, with the rest looked up from reference TRBV19 and TRBJ1-1, is DGGITQSPKYLFRKEGQNVTLSCEQNLNHDAMYWYRQDPGQGLRLIYYSQIVNDFQKGDIAEGYSVSREKKESFPLTVTSAQKNPTAFYLCASSIIGGAGTEAFFGQGTRLTVV.

This clone was recorded once. The chain links TRBV28 to TRBJ2-1; 12 nucleotides align to TRBD1. Germline CDR1 is MDHEN and CDR2 is SYDVKM. The CDR3 has 16 residues. Trimming cost V 5 bases and J 7 bases; bases outside gene matches: 9. The CDR3 coding sequence is TGTGCCAGCAGTCCCCATGGGACAGGGGGCAAGAATGAGCAGTTCTTC. It is translated as CASSPHGTGGKNEQFF.

This clone was seen only a few times. The chain uses TRBV7-8 and TRBJ2-7; D ambiguous. Germline V CDR1 and CDR2: SGHVS, FQNEAQ. Trimming shortened V by 7 bases and J by 6 bases, and 22 bases separated the two germline ends. This CDR3 spans 15 amino acids. CDR3 residues: CASISLVWPLGEQYF. In DNA, the CDR3 is TGTGCCAGCATCAGCTTGGTGTGGCCGTTGGGCGAGCAGTACTTC.

The chain joins TRBV28 to TRBJ1-1, with a tentative D call TRBD1 (6 bases). With 5 bases removed from V and 0 bases from J, the gap between germline ends came to 13 bases. The CDR3 covers 15 residues. CDR1 and CDR2 from the germline V gene are MDHEN and SYDVKM. In nucleotides, the CDR3 is TGTGCCAGCAGTCCGCCCGGGACACTGAACACTGAAGCTTTCTTT. Translation: CASSPPGTLNTEAFF.

CDR3 nucleotides: TGTGCCAGCGTCGTGGGACAGTCCACAGATACGCAGTATTTT. As protein: CASVVGQSTDTQYF. V gene TRBV6-5 combines with J gene TRBJ2-3; 7 bases match TRBD1. The germline CDR1 and CDR2 sequences are MNHEY and SVGAGI. V lost 8 bases to trimming and J lost 2 bases; unmatched junction nucleotides: 7. This CDR3 region has 14 residues.

This chain links TRBV28 with TRBJ1-4; TRBD1 matches at 10 bases. This CDR3 is 15 amino acids long. With 3 bases clipped from V and 8 bases from J, the junction kept 6 bases outside the gene matches. The germline V gene encodes CDR1 MDHEN and CDR2 SYDVKM. The CDR3 spells CASSFSGTGDEKLFF. The CDR3 region has the DNA TGTGCCAGCAGTTTTTCCGGGACAGGGGACGAAAAACTGTTTTTT.

This chain connects TRBV6-2 or TRBV6-3 to TRBJ2-7, with D unresolved. From germline, CDR1 is MNHEY and CDR2 SVGEGT. V lost 6 bases, J lost 4 bases, and 13 bases lay in between. The CDR3 extends over 13 amino acids. The CDR3 region is CASSNTVTYEQYF. The CDR3 DNA reads as TGTGCCAGCAGCAACACGGTTACGTACGAGCAGTACTTC.

The chain carries TRBV28 and TRBJ1-5; a weak D match, TRBD1 (5 bases). Deletions cut 7 bases from V and 0 bases from J, with 10 bases between. The CDR3 covers 14 residues. The V gene's germline CDR1 is MDHEN and CDR2 SYDVKM. CDR3 bases: TGTGCCAGCACCTGGGGCTATAGCAATCAGCCCCAGCATTTT. This codes for CASTWGYSNQPQHF.

V usage is TRBV2 and J usage is TRBJ1-1; TRBD1 matches at 7 bases. V trimming: 10 bases; J trimming: 6 bases; junction bases outside the gene matches: 2. Germline assignment: CDR1 SNHLY and CDR2 FYNNEI. The CDR3 is 10 residues long. The CDR3 here is CATGQAEAFF. The CDR3 DNA sequence: TGTGCCACCGGACAGGCTGAAGCTTTCTTT.

The chain employs TRBV27 and TRBJ2-7; no reliable D call. CDR1 is MNHEY and CDR2 is SMNVEV in the germline V gene (reference sequence). This CDR3 contains 13 residues. Trimming pared 8 bases from V and 0 bases from J, leaving 11 bases between. CDR3 bases: TGTGCCAGCCGTGGCGTGAGCTCCTACGAGCAGTACTTC. Amino acid sequence: CASRGVSSYEQYF.

This chain joins TRBV2 and TRBJ1-2, with a weak D call TRBD1 (6 bases). Deletions cut 7 bases from V and 4 bases from J, with 19 bases between. Germline V gene sequence: CDR1 SNHLY, CDR2 FYNNEI. CDR3 length equals 15 residues. The CDR3 protein is CASTSSQTGSYGYTF. In DNA form, the CDR3 reads TGTGCCAGCACCTCCTCTCAGACAGGCTCCTATGGCTACACCTTC.

This rearrangement joins TRBV9 to TRBJ1-4; the match to TRBD1 covers 8 bases. CDR1 SGDLS and CDR2 YYNGEE come from the germline V gene. V gave up 2 bases and J gave up 7 bases; unmatched junction bases: 4. The CDR3 sequence is 14 residues long. CDR3 DNA sequence: TGTGCCAGCAGCGTGACAGGGGAGGGTGAAAAACTGTTTTTT. This sequence encodes CASSVTGEGEKLFF. Looking up the rest from reference TRBV9 and TRBJ1-4 gives the full variable domain: DSGVTQTPKHLITATGQRVTLRCSPRSGDLSVYWYQQSLDQGLQFLIQYYNGEERAKGNILERFSAQQFPDLHSELNLSSLELGDSALYFCASSVTGEGEKLFFGSGTQLSVL.

The rearrangement links TRBV25-1 to TRBJ1-2; D may be TRBD1 (5 bases). Per germline, CDR1 MGHDK and CDR2 SYGVNS. CDR3 length: 13 residues. V lost 2 bases and J 14 bases, leaving 18 bases between the germline ends. The CDR3 sequence is CASSEPPNEDRTF. The CDR3 DNA follows: TGTGCCAGCAGTGAACCCCCCAACGAAGACAGAACCTTC.

CDR3 in amino acids: CASSRNYGYTF. The CDR3 region has the DNA TGTGCCAGCAGCCGTAACTATGGCTACACCTTC. This chain connects TRBV2 to TRBJ1-2; D is unclear. Germline V CDR1 and CDR2: SNHLY, FYNNEI. This CDR3 region has 11 residues. V lost 6 bases and J lost 1, with 3 bases in between.

This rearrangement joins TRBV5-1 to TRBJ1-1; D unresolved. CDR3 length: 12 amino acids. CDR1 is SGHRS, CDR2 YFSETQ, per germline. Trimming took 2 bases from V and 8 from J, leaving 10 bases between them. The CDR3 is CASSFEGWEAFF. The CDR3, as DNA: TGCGCCAGCAGCTTCGAGGGATGGGAAGCTTTCTTT.